This T cell receptor beta chain was identified in a study of blood T cell repertoires in COVID-19. Study context: The United States, Italy and Spain were the sources of the acute and convalescent COVID-19 samples.

Method: immunoSEQ multiplex PCR; TCRdb's copy keeps in-frame clones and lacks some. Of 450,000 to 500,000 clones in the sample, 80% to 90% were seen once. Sequences were obtained from peripheral blood. This receptor was obtained from a human donor in a cohort sampled during active COVID-19.

The CDR3 sequence is CASSGQGDKNSPLHF. CDR3 coding DNA: TGCGCCAGCAGCGGTCAGGGGGATAAAAATTCACCCCTCCACTTT. V gene TRBV5-1 combines with J gene TRBJ1-6, with TRBD1 matching over 7 bases. This CDR3 has 15 amino acids. V lost 4 bases to trimming and J lost 7 bases; unmatched junction nucleotides: 8. CDR1 and CDR2 (germline): SGHRS, YFSETQ.